Below are 29 T cell receptor beta chains sequenced from a single sample in a study of blood T cells in healthy people across ages. PCR was performed a second time for about 7 to 11 cycles using a sample-barcoded 5' primer and a J-beta primer mix. TCRdb called the 5' RACE reads again in MiXCR, with one record for every CDR3 protein. The repertoire holds about 730,000 distinct CDR3 sequences, with 40% to 45% as singletons. Sequenced: blood. Receptors originate from a woman aged 60-70 years in good health.

This clonotype has ten or more counts. The V call is TRBV3-1, the J call TRBJ2-3; D might be TRBD1 (5 bases). Trimming left V 4 bases short and J 0 bases short, with 8 bases between. There are 14 residues in the CDR3. Germline values: CDR1 LGHDT, CDR2 YNNKEL (reference sequence). The CDR3 sequence is CASSPRVSTDTQYF. The CDR3 DNA reads TGTGCCAGCAGCCCCAGGGTGAGCACAGATACGCAGTATTTT.

The chain links TRBV7-3 to TRBJ2-1; D assignment may be TRBD1 or TRBD2 (5 bases each). Deletions cut 5 bases from V and 6 bases from J, with 14 bases between. Germline V gene lookup returns CDR1 SGHTA and CDR2 FQGTGA. The CDR3 extends over 14 amino acids. The CDR3 DNA reads TGTGCCAGCAGCCCAGGGACCCGGCCCAATGAGCAGTTCTTC. This encodes CASSPGTRPNEQFF.

This chain links TRBV9 with TRBJ2-7; D uncertain. The CDR3 covers 11 residues. Germline V CDR1 and CDR2: SGDLS, YYNGEE. Trimming left V 4 bases short and J 7 bases short, with 9 bases between. CDR3 residues: CASSMGNEQYF. Written as DNA, the CDR3 is TGTGCCAGCAGCATGGGCAATGAGCAGTACTTC.

This clonotype was counted between two and nine times. The chain is built from TRBV6-5 and TRBJ2-7; no reliable D call. V gave up 0 bases and J gave up 6 bases, with 6 bases separating them. The V gene's germline CDR1 is MNHEY and CDR2 SVGAGI. This CDR3 comprises 12 residues. The CDR3 region has the DNA TGTGCCAGCAGTTACTCGAATGGCGAGCAGTACTTC. Amino acids: CASSYSNGEQYF.

In its sample, this clonotype was seen a few times. This sequence joins TRBV14 and TRBJ2-5; weak D call: TRBD2 (5 bases). The V and J ends lost 4 bases and 0 bases respectively, with 6 bases between them. Germline CDR1 is SGHDN and CDR2 is FVKESK. The CDR3 has 13 amino acids. The CDR3 protein is CASSRRDQETQYF. CDR3 DNA sequence: TGTGCCAGCAGCCGGCGGGACCAAGAGACCCAGTACTTC.

This sequence joins TRBV7-9 and TRBJ2-7; D remains unclear. Germline V gives CDR1 SEHNR, CDR2 FQNEAQ (reference sequence). CDR3 length: 13 amino acids. V lost 4 bases to trimming and J lost 2 bases, with 9 bases between them. CDR3 in DNA: TGTGCCAGCAGCTCAGAAGGACCCTACGAGCAGTACTTC. Translation gives CASSSEGPYEQYF.

The J gene is TRBJ1-1, the V gene TRBV9, with a tentative D call TRBD1 (5 bases). The germline gives CDR1 SGDLS, CDR2 YYNGEE. The germline V and J ends were trimmed by 0 bases and 1 base, with 19 bases remaining between them. There are 18 residues in the CDR3. CDR3 sequence reads: CASSVGQTITSQNTEAFF. The CDR3 DNA is TGTGCCAGCAGCGTAGGACAGACAATTACCTCCCAGAACACTGAAGCTTTCTTT.

In its sample, this clonotype was seen many times. This chain connects TRBV29-1 to TRBJ2-1, with TRBD1 matching over 9 bases. The CDR3 spans 13 residues. The V gene's germline CDR1 is SQVTM and CDR2 ANQGSEA. V trimming: 5 bases; J trimming: 8 bases; junction bases outside the gene matches: 7. CDR3 sequence (DNA): TGCAGCGTTCACGGACAGGGGACCGATGAGCAGTTCTTC. Protein product: CSVHGQGTDEQFF.

This clonotype was counted ten times or more. The V gene is TRBV20-1, the J gene TRBJ2-4, with 10 bases aligning to TRBD2. This CDR3 region has 14 residues. V dropped 0 bases and J dropped 8; count of bases not matched to a gene: 4. Germline-derived CDR1 and CDR2 are DFQATT and SNEGSKA (reference sequence). CDR3 sequence reads: CSARDPAGGDIQYF. The CDR3 coding sequence is TGCAGTGCTAGAGATCCAGCGGGGGGGGACATTCAGTACTTC.

The CDR3 is CASSLTWGYEQYF. The CDR3 DNA sequence: TGTGCCAGCAGCTTAACTTGGGGCTACGAGCAGTACTTC. The rearrangement joins TRBV7-3 to TRBJ2-7; D is uncertain. The CDR3 is 13 residues long. Germline values: CDR1 SGHTA, CDR2 FQGTGA. The germline V and J ends were trimmed by 0 bases and 3 bases, with 6 bases remaining between them.

The chain recombines TRBV7-9 with TRBJ2-1; 9 bases agree with TRBD2. Germline V CDR1 and CDR2: SEHNR, FQNEAQ (reference sequence). V lost 4 bases to trimming and J lost 7 bases; unmatched junction nucleotides: 11. The CDR3 is 16 residues long. The chain's CDR3 is CASSSTTGLAINEQFF. The CDR3 DNA reads TGTGCCAGCAGCTCAACTACTGGACTAGCGATAAATGAGCAGTTCTTC.

This clonotype was observed many times. The genes are TRBV18 and TRBJ1-1; no clear D. The germline V gene has CDR1 KGHSH and CDR2 LQKENI. The CDR3 spans 13 residues. Trimming removed 3 bases at V and 4 bases at J, with 9 bases between. CDR3 sequence (DNA): TGTGCCAGCTCACCCAACCCGAGCACTGAAGCTTTCTTT. It specifies CASSPNPSTEAFF.

The chain uses TRBV5-1 and TRBJ1-1, with 8 bases identical to TRBD1. The CDR3 is made up of 17 amino acids. In germline, CDR1 is SGHRS, CDR2 YFSETQ. After removal of 0 bases from V and 4 bases from J, the junction contained 11 bases not matched to a gene. CDR3 sequence (DNA): TGCGCCAGCAGCTTGGGGTCGGACAGGGTACAGGGCACTGAAGCTTTCTTT. Its translation is CASSLGSDRVQGTEAFF.

This chain joins TRBV7-2 and TRBJ1-4; TRBD1 matches at 7 bases. The germline CDR1 and CDR2 sequences are SGHTA and FQGNSA. V shed 0 bases and J 5 bases; nucleotides not matched to a gene: 12. This CDR3 region has 18 residues. In DNA form, the CDR3 reads TGTGCCAGCAGCTTAGCGGGACAGTCCCCTCGGTTAAATGAAAAACTGTTTTTT. It specifies CASSLAGQSPRLNEKLFF.

The genes are TRBV7-9 and TRBJ1-1; TRBD1 matches at 10 bases. The CDR3 is made up of 16 amino acids. CDR1 SEHNR and CDR2 FQNEAQ come from the germline V gene (reference sequence). J lost 2 bases, V lost 5 bases, and 8 bases had no gene match. The CDR3 protein is CASSHGQGVDNTEAFF. CDR3 in DNA: TGTGCCAGCAGCCACGGACAGGGGGTTGACAACACTGAAGCTTTCTTT.

This clonotype was counted ten times or more. This chain links TRBV2 with TRBJ2-1; no reliable D call. The germline V gene encodes CDR1 SNHLY and CDR2 FYNNEI. Trimming cost V 8 bases and J 6 bases, with 8 bases left between them. The CDR3 runs to 11 residues. DNA for the CDR3: TGTGCCAGCGCTATCGGCAATGAGCAGTTCTTC. Translation gives CASAIGNEQFF.

The J gene is TRBJ1-1, the V gene TRBV20-1; D gene ambiguous. CDR3 size: 14 residues. V lost 5 bases, J lost 5 bases, and 18 bases lay in between. Per the germline V gene, CDR1 is DFQATT and CDR2 is SNEGSKA (reference sequence). CDR3 sequence: CSASPVTRNTEAFF. The CDR3 bases are TGCAGTGCTTCTCCTGTGACACGAAATACTGAAGCTTTCTTT.

There are a few counts of this clonotype. CDR3 nucleotide sequence: TGTGCCAGCAGCCGCTCGCTACTAGCGGGAGGTACCTCCACATCCTACAATGAGCAGTTCTTC. Translating it yields CASSRSLLAGGTSTSYNEQFF. This chain joins TRBV14 and TRBJ2-1, with TRBD2 matching 12 bases. V shed 4 bases and J 1 base; nucleotides not matched to a gene: 17. The germline V gene has CDR1 SGHDN and CDR2 FVKESK. The CDR3 runs to 21 residues.

This clonotype occurred a few times. The chain uses TRBV4-2 and TRBJ2-3, with TRBD2 matching 10 bases. J was trimmed by 4 bases and V by 4 bases; bases with no gene match: 8. Germline CDR1 reads LGHNA; CDR2 reads YNFKEQ. The CDR3 runs to 16 residues. CDR3 loop: CASSPQRGGPADTQYF. The CDR3 DNA reads TGTGCCAGCAGCCCCCAGCGGGGGGGCCCCGCAGATACGCAGTATTTT.

The rearrangement joins TRBV12-3 or TRBV12-4 to TRBJ1-1; possible D gene TRBD1, 5 bases. This CDR3 spans 18 amino acids. The V end was cut by 4 bases, the J end by 1 base, with 22 bases between. CDR3 region: CASSSSGTERGENTEAFF. DNA for the CDR3: TGTGCCAGCAGTTCCTCCGGGACGGAGCGGGGAGAGAACACTGAAGCTTTCTTT.

V gene TRBV10-3 combines with J gene TRBJ2-5, with 7 bases identical to TRBD1. Germline CDR1 is ENHRY and CDR2 is SYGVKD. Trimming removed 6 bases from V and 11 bases from J; junction bases left unmatched: 24. This CDR3 is built from 17 residues. CDR3 in amino acids: CAIRKQGSGIGQGEQYF. As DNA, the CDR3 is TGTGCCATCAGGAAACAGGGGTCAGGGATCGGCCAAGGTGAGCAGTACTTC.

The V and J genes are TRBV5-1 and TRBJ2-1; the match to TRBD2 covers 7 bases. Per the germline V gene, CDR1 is SGHRS and CDR2 is YFSETQ. This CDR3 spans 17 amino acids. J lost 4 bases, V lost 4 bases, and 14 bases had no gene match. CDR3 loop: CASSTTVAGAGYNEQFF. The CDR3 DNA follows: TGCGCCAGCAGCACAACCGTGGCGGGAGCGGGGTACAATGAGCAGTTCTTC.

The V gene is TRBV7-2, the J gene TRBJ2-4; D is uncertain. With 8 bases removed from V and 8 bases from J, the gap between germline ends came to 16 bases. The CDR3 spans 13 residues. The germline V gene has CDR1 SGHTA and CDR2 FQGNSA. CDR3 sequence: CASGARNSDIQYF. Here the CDR3 DNA reads TGTGCCAGCGGAGCCCGGAACAGTGACATTCAGTACTTC.

The chain has TRBV6-5 and TRBJ2-4; 11 nucleotides align to TRBD2. Trimming cost V 2 bases and J 13 bases; bases outside gene matches: 10. The CDR3 covers 15 residues. The germline V gene encodes CDR1 MNHEY and CDR2 SVGAGI. The CDR3 nucleotides are TGTGCCAGCAGTTACGGCCTAGCGGGAGGTTACGGGCAGTACTTC. Protein: CASSYGLAGGYGQYF.

This rearrangement joins TRBV3-1 to TRBJ2-5, with 9 bases matching TRBD1. Germline V lookup: CDR1 LGHDT, CDR2 YNNKEL (reference sequence). This CDR3 region has 15 residues. J gave up 11 bases and V 4 bases, and 14 bases lay outside the gene matches. CDR3 residues: CASSPQPGTGREQYF. DNA of the CDR3: TGTGCCAGCAGCCCTCAGCCCGGGACAGGGCGGGAGCAGTACTTC.

The V gene is TRBV6-4, the J gene TRBJ1-2; 8 bases agree with TRBD1. Germline CDR1 MRHNA, CDR2 SNTAGT. The CDR3 length is 15 residues. With V trimmed by 2 bases and J by 6 bases, 8 bases remained unmatched. This CDR3 reads CASSDPRQGYDGYTF. CDR3 coding DNA: TGTGCCAGCAGTGACCCTAGACAGGGGTACGATGGCTACACCTTC.

This clonotype showed up just a few times. The chain couples TRBV7-9 to TRBJ1-2, with a possible D match to TRBD1 (5 bases). Per germline, CDR1 SEHNR and CDR2 FQNEAQ (reference sequence). CDR3 size: 16 residues. Between the trimmed V and J ends, which lost 5 bases and 5 bases, there was a span of 21 bases. The CDR3 loop is CASSPPGRWTPYGYTF. In nucleotides, the CDR3 is TGTGCCAGCAGCCCACCGGGGCGGTGGACCCCATATGGCTACACCTTC.

The rearrangement joins TRBV12-3 or TRBV12-4 to TRBJ1-1; a possible D gene is TRBD1 (6 bases). V was trimmed by 7 bases and J by 8 bases, leaving 17 bases between them. The CDR3 has 13 amino acids. The CDR3 loop reads CASNGEGGAEAFF. CDR3 in DNA: TGTGCCAGCAATGGGGAGGGGGGGGCCGAAGCTTTCTTT.

This chain connects TRBV5-4 to TRBJ2-7, with a tentative D call TRBD1 (6 bases). The CDR3 runs 16 residues. The V end was cut by 0 bases, the J end by 3 bases, with 16 bases between. CDR1 is SGHNT, CDR2 YYREEE, per germline (reference sequence). CDR3 protein: CASSLGGQRSLYEQYF. The CDR3 DNA sequence: TGTGCCAGCAGCTTGGGCGGACAGCGATCCCTCTACGAGCAGTACTTC.